The T cell receptor beta chain described here comes from a study of Graves' ophthalmopathy and Graves' hyperthyroidism. Study-level information: Peripheral blood was gathered at first diagnosis, ahead of any treatment whatsoever.

V lost 4 bases and J 0 bases, leaving 11 bases between the germline ends. The V gene's germline CDR1 is SGHRS and CDR2 YFSETQ. The CDR3 length is 14 residues. In this cohort's terms, stable hyperthyroidism meant no ophthalmopathy by 18 months of follow-up. Ineligible for inclusion were patients with other autoimmune diseases, uncontrolled infections, pregnancy or lactation. This clonotype was detected ten times or more. Its antigen is not known. Study conclusions and caveats: Clonotypes were expanded in thyroid at above 0.001 frequency, and most also appeared in blood.

Researchers took RNA transcripts and amplified TCR beta CDR3 regions from them. Scientists carried out first-round RT-PCR using HTBI primers and then a second-round multiplex PCR. Via MiXCR, TCRdb re-called the multiplex PCR reads, giving one row per CDR3 protein. The table includes a few hundred thousand distinct CDR3 sequences, approximately 18% detected once. Material: peripheral blood. The receptor was isolated from an adult woman with stable Graves' hyperthyroidism. The chain joins TRBV5-1 to TRBJ2-7; a possible D gene is TRBD1 (5 bases). The CDR3 here is CASSIQANSYEQYF. The CDR3 coding sequence is TGCGCCAGCAGCATACAGGCTAACTCCTACGAGCAGTACTTC.